This T cell receptor (beta chain) stems from a study of blood T cells in healthy people across ages. V shed 4 bases and J shed 0 bases, with 12 bases lying between them. Per the germline V gene, CDR1 is DFQATT and CDR2 is SNEGSKA (reference sequence). This CDR3 spans 14 amino acids. A second PCR of roughly 7 to 11 cycles used a sample-barcoded 5' primer and a J-beta primer mix. Each CDR3 protein is one row after TCRdb ran MiXCR on the 5' RACE reads. The table lists 890,000 or so distinct CDR3 sequences, 60% to 80% of them singletons, with about a quarter in the top ten. The J gene is TRBJ1-2, the V gene TRBV20-1; D uncertain. This receptor was identified in a man aged 30-40 years in good health. Sequencing was done on a sample of blood. The CDR3 coding sequence is TGCAGTGCTAATCGGGAGGGCGCTAACTATGGCTACACCTTC. This sequence encodes CSANREGANYGYTF.